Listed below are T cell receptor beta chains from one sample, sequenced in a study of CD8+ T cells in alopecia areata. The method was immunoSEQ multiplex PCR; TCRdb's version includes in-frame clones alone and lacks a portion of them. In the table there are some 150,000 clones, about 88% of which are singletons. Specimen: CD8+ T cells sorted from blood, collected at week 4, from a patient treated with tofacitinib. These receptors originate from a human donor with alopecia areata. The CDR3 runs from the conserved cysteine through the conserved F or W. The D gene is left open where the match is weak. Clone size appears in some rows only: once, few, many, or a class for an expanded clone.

DNA: TGCGCCAGCAGCATTACGACCCCCTACGAGCAGTACTTC
CDR3: CASSITTPYEQYF
D: -
size: -
J: TRBJ2-7
V: TRBV5-1

DNA: TGTGCCTGGGACACCAGCCCCTACAATGAGCAGTTCTTC
CDR3: CAWDTSPYNEQFF
D: -
size: -
J: TRBJ2-1
V: TRBV30

DNA: TGTGCCAGCAGTCCGGGCCGATACTCCTACAATGAGCAGTTCTTC
CDR3: CASSPGRYSYNEQFF
D: -
size: -
J: TRBJ2-1
V: TRBV28

DNA: TGTGCCAGCAGAATCATGACCGGGACCGCCTCCTACGAGCAGTACTTC
CDR3: CASRIMTGTASYEQYF
D: -
size: -
J: TRBJ2-7
V: TRBV27

DNA: TGTGCCGGCAGCTTGTGGGGACAGTCCTACGAGCAGTACTTC
CDR3: CAGSLWGQSYEQYF
D: TRBD1
size: -
J: TRBJ2-7
V: TRBV5-4

DNA: TGCAGCGTCGGGGGGGGCTACGAGCAGTACTTC
CDR3: CSVGGGYEQYF
D: TRBD2
size: -
J: TRBJ2-7
V: TRBV29-1

DNA: TGTGCCAGCAGCGATGGAGGGCCAGCAGATACGCAGTATTTT
CDR3: CASSDGGPADTQYF
D: -
size: -
J: TRBJ2-3
V: TRBV9

DNA: TGCAGCGGACAGGGACAGTCCGTCGAGCAGTACTTC
CDR3: CSGQGQSVEQYF
D: TRBD1
size: once
J: TRBJ2-7
V: TRBV29-1

DNA: TGTGCCAGCAGTCCACACACAGATACGCAGTATTTT
CDR3: CASSPHTDTQYF
D: -
size: -
J: TRBJ2-3
V: TRBV27

DNA: TGCAGCGTCCCTTTACGGGATGAGCAGTTCTTC
CDR3: CSVPLRDEQFF
D: -
size: -
J: TRBJ2-1
V: TRBV29-1